This entry lists 15 T cell receptor beta chains sequenced from one sample in a study of a mutant IDH1 vaccine in newly diagnosed glioma (dated by TCRdb to about 2021). Their antigens remain unidentified. Per the publication, the time point label means: week 5, during vaccination. Each vaccine dose, consisting of 300 ug of a 20-mer mutant IDH1 peptide in Montanide, was administered subcutaneously with topical imiquimod. Library prep was done by the immunoSEQ multiplex PCR assay. TCRdb obtained this table from immuneACCESS and retained in-frame rearrangements with V and J assigned. These tables miss some clones; where compared with another copy, unresolved V genes account for less than half of the shortfall, and the remainder is unexplained. The sample yields tens of thousands of clones; roughly 79% were counted once. Of the sample, 9.5% to 13% falls within the top ten clones. The sample consisted of PBMCs, taken from a glioma patient whose treatment included an IDH1 peptide vaccine. Receptor source: a man aged 45 to 65 with glioma.

The chain employs TRBV2 and TRBJ2-7; a possible D gene is TRBD1 (6 bases). The CDR3 is made up of 15 amino acids. Germline V CDR1 and CDR2: SNHLY, FYNNEI. V lost 3 bases, J lost 2 bases, and 14 bases lay in between. DNA of the CDR3: TGTGCCAGCAGTGACTGGAGACAGGATGCCTACGAGCAGTACTTC. As protein: CASSDWRQDAYEQYF.

This chain uses TRBV6-1 with TRBJ1-2, with a weak D call TRBD1 (5 bases). V was clipped by 4 bases and J by 4 bases, with 7 bases between them. Germline V gene sequence: CDR1 MNHNS, CDR2 SASEGT. The CDR3 runs to 12 residues. CDR3: CASSARVYGYTF. Here the CDR3 DNA reads TGTGCCAGCAGTGCCAGGGTCTATGGCTACACCTTC.

This chain joins TRBV2 and TRBJ1-3; 9 bases agree with TRBD1. J was trimmed by 0 bases and V by 3 bases; bases with no gene match: 3. CDR3 length: 16 amino acids. Germline lookup yields CDR1 SNHLY and CDR2 FYNNEI. CDR3 DNA: TGTGCCAGCAGTGAGGGGACAGGGAACTCTGGAAACACCATATATTTT. The encoded protein is CASSEGTGNSGNTIYF.

This CDR3 is CASSLALAGGRDSYEQYF. CDR3 in DNA: TGCGCCAGCAGCTTGGCCCTAGCGGGGGGACGCGACTCCTACGAGCAGTACTTC. The chain recombines TRBV5-1 with TRBJ2-7; TRBD2 aligns across 11 bases. The germline gives CDR1 SGHRS, CDR2 YFSETQ. The CDR3 has 18 amino acids. J lost 0 bases, V lost 0 bases, and 8 bases had no gene match.

This rearrangement joins TRBV14 to TRBJ2-7, with unresolved D. Germline CDR1 and CDR2: SGHDN and FVKESK. Trimming left V 5 bases short and J 8 bases short, with 10 bases between. The CDR3 extends over 11 amino acids. CDR3 sequence (DNA): TGTGCCAGCAGCAAGTTACACCAGCAGTACTTC. This codes for CASSKLHQQYF.

V is TRBV20-1 and J is TRBJ2-7; the match to TRBD2 covers 8 bases. The CDR3 totals 11 residues. V was pared by 7 bases and J by 3 bases, with 2 bases of the junction left unmatched. Germline CDR1 reads DFQATT; CDR2 reads SNEGSKA (reference sequence). The CDR3 sequence: CSVREGYEQYF. The CDR3 DNA reads as TGCAGTGTCCGGGAGGGCTACGAGCAGTACTTC.

The V gene is TRBV11-3, the J gene TRBJ1-1; D remains unclear. Germline V gene lookup returns CDR1 SGHNT and CDR2 YENEEA. The CDR3 length is 14 residues. V dropped 5 bases and J dropped 6 bases, with 16 bases sitting between them. CDR3 amino acids: CASSPPGLSPEAFF. The CDR3 DNA is TGTGCCAGCAGCCCCCCAGGTTTGTCTCCTGAAGCTTTCTTT.

This clone has a handful of counts. The chain is built from TRBV11-2 and TRBJ1-2; 8 nucleotides align to TRBD1. The CDR3 has 16 amino acids. The junction had 12 bases not matched to a gene; V was cut back by 6 bases and J by 3 bases. CDR1 and CDR2 from the germline V gene are SGHAT and FQNNGV. The CDR3 here is CASRPRTGPLDYGYTF. The CDR3 DNA reads TGTGCCAGCAGACCTAGGACAGGGCCCCTCGACTATGGCTACACCTTC.

This chain connects TRBV29-1 to TRBJ1-2; D remains ambiguous. Germline values: CDR1 SQVTM, CDR2 ANQGSEA. The CDR3 spans 13 residues. Trimming removed 6 bases at V and 0 bases at J, with 11 bases between. The CDR3 bases are TGCAGCGTCTCTGGGGTAGCTAACTATGGCTACACCTTC. This encodes CSVSGVANYGYTF. Combining the CDR3 with reference TRBV29-1 and TRBJ1-2 gives the whole variable domain SAVISQKPSRDICQRGTSLTIQCQVDSQVTMMFWYRQQPGQSLTLIATANQGSEATYESGFVIDKFPISRPNLTFSTLTVSNMSPEDSSIYLCSVSGVANYGYTFGSGTRLTVV.

The rearrangement uses TRBV11-2 and TRBJ2-7; D is undetermined. Germline CDR1 is SGHAT and CDR2 is FQNNGV. V lost 1 base and J 4 bases, leaving 17 bases between the germline ends. The CDR3 loop spans 16 amino acids. The CDR3 spells CASSLGQGPNYYEQYF. Written as DNA, the CDR3 is TGTGCCAGCAGCTTAGGACAAGGCCCCAATTATTACGAGCAGTACTTC. Together with reference TRBV11-2 and TRBJ2-7, the CDR3 gives the full variable domain: EAGVAQSPRYKIIEKRQSVAFWCNPISGHATLYWYQQILGQGPKLLIQFQNNGVVDDSQLPKDRFSAERLKGVDSTLKIQPAKLEDSAVYLCASSLGQGPNYYEQYFGPGTRLTVT.

The genes are TRBV15 and TRBJ2-2; D gene ambiguous. This CDR3 comprises 13 residues. V lost 1 base, J lost 3 bases, and 3 bases lay in between. Germline V gene sequence: CDR1 LNHNV, CDR2 YYDKDF (reference sequence). The CDR3 region has the DNA TGTGCCACCAGCAGAGTGGACACCGGGGAGCTGTTTTTT. The encoded protein is CATSRVDTGELFF.

V gene TRBV5-6 combines with J gene TRBJ1-1, with D tentatively TRBD1 (5 bases). V was cut by 4 bases and J by 7 bases, with 14 bases left in between. Looked up from germline, CDR1 is SGHDT and CDR2 is YYEEEE. The CDR3 has 13 residues. CDR3 DNA: TGTGCCAGCAGCATTGGTCGGGGGTTTGAAGCTTTCTTT. Amino acids: CASSIGRGFEAFF.

This clone was observed a few times. The rearrangement joins TRBV19 to TRBJ1-1, with D possibly TRBD1 on 5 matching bases. The ends were cut back, 5 bases at V and 5 bases at J, with 18 bases in the middle. CDR3 length: 15 residues. The germline V gene has CDR1 LNHDA and CDR2 SQIVND (reference sequence). The CDR3: CASSYGGDWETEAFF. The DNA for the CDR3 is TGTGCCAGTAGTTATGGGGGAGATTGGGAAACTGAAGCTTTCTTT.

The rearrangement uses TRBV29-1 and TRBJ1-2; 9 nucleotides line up with TRBD1. The CDR3 is 13 residues long. CDR1 SQVTM and CDR2 ANQGSEA come from the germline V gene. The junction had 6 bases not matched to a gene; V was cut back by 5 bases and J by 5 bases. The CDR3 DNA reads as TGCAGCGTTACCCGGACAGGGGAATATGGCTACACCTTC. The encoded protein is CSVTRTGEYGYTF.

The gene calls are TRBV7-2 and TRBJ2-7; 15 nucleotides agree with TRBD2. The CDR3 totals 15 residues. CDR1 and CDR2 (germline): SGHTA, FQGNSA. J was trimmed by 6 bases and V by 6 bases; bases with no gene match: 6. The CDR3 DNA reads as TGTGCCAGCAGTTCTGGACTAGCGGGGGGGCCCGAGCAGTACTTC. Protein: CASSSGLAGGPEQYF.